This T cell receptor beta chain stems from a study of regulatory T cells in long-lasting Graves disease. Relying on iRepertoire HTBI primers and Arm-PCR of CDR3 regions, the team built TCR beta libraries. Each CDR3 protein is one row after TCRdb ran MiXCR on the multiplex PCR reads. In the table there are about 530,000 distinct CDR3 sequences, 15% to 20% of which are singletons. This clonotype was seen at least ten times. Time point meaning: newly diagnosed GD, antithyroid drugs for less than 3 months. The TCR library was prepared using RNA isolated from PBMCs. This sample was also put to use in a study of T cells in Graves' hyperthyroidism and ophthalmopathy. As that report states: Peripheral blood also featured most of the thyroid clonotypes expanded above 0.001.

The material was peripheral blood mononuclear cells (PBMCs), obtained at new diagnosis, from a patient treated with antithyroid drugs. The receptor comes from a middle-aged woman with Graves disease.

This chain's CDR3 is CASSLGSGSRGNQPQHF. Written as DNA, the CDR3 is TGTGCCAGCAGTTTAGGTTCCGGCTCCCGGGGCAATCAGCCCCAGCATTTT. This sequence joins TRBV12-3 or TRBV12-4 and TRBJ1-5; no definite D call. CDR3 length: 17 residues. Deletions cut 1 base from V and 2 bases from J, with 15 bases between.